Listed here are 28 T cell receptor beta chains from one sample, sequenced in a study of OX40 agonist ivuxolimab in advanced cancers. Sequenced by immunoSEQ multiplex PCR; TCRdb stores in-frame clones only, minus some. The table records some 95,000 clones, approximately 90% of them present only once. The specimen comprised CD4+ or CD8+ T cells sorted from blood, sampled in a trial of the OX40 agonist ivuxolimab. These receptors were taken from an adult with an advanced solid tumor such as melanoma, head and neck, liver or kidney cancer.

This clone was detected a few times. The CDR3 is CASSEAMWGGTDTQYF. CDR3 coding DNA: TGTGCCAGCAGTGAAGCAATGTGGGGGGGCACAGATACGCAGTATTTT. The rearrangement links TRBV6-1 to TRBJ2-3, with TRBD2 as a possible D gene (6 bases). Germline V gene sequence: CDR1 MNHNS, CDR2 SASEGT. The CDR3 contains 16 residues. V shed 0 bases and J shed 1 base, with 11 bases lying between them.

The V call is TRBV19, the J call TRBJ1-5; 9 bases match TRBD1. The CDR3 spans 15 residues. Germline CDR1 LNHDA, CDR2 SQIVND (reference sequence). V gave up 5 bases and J gave up 3 bases; unmatched junction bases: 5. The CDR3 loop is CASSYGQGSNQPQHF. DNA for the CDR3: TGTGCCAGTAGTTATGGACAGGGGTCCAATCAGCCCCAGCATTTT.

The chain recombines TRBV5-1 with TRBJ2-1; TRBD1 might be the D (5 bases). Germline CDR1 is SGHRS and CDR2 is YFSETQ. Trimming stripped 4 bases from V and 1 base from J, with 12 bases between. The CDR3 consists of 15 residues. This chain's CDR3 is CASSADSTSYNEQFF. For the CDR3, the DNA is TGCGCCAGCAGCGCCGACAGTACGTCCTACAATGAGCAGTTCTTC.

V and J are TRBV7-2 and TRBJ2-7, with 9 bases aligning to TRBD2. V gave up 5 bases and J gave up 4 bases; unmatched junction bases: 9. This CDR3 contains 15 residues. Germline-derived CDR1 and CDR2 are SGHTA and FQGNSA. The CDR3 nucleotides are TGTGCCAGCAGCCTTCATAGCGGGGGACCTTACGAGCAGTACTTC. It encodes CASSLHSGGPYEQYF. The whole variable domain, remainder taken from reference TRBV7-2 and TRBJ2-7, is GAGVSQSPSNKVTEKGKDVELRCDPISGHTALYWYRQSLGQGLEFLIYFQGNSAPDKSGLPSDRFSAERTGGSVSTLTIQRTQQEDSAVYLCASSLHSGGPYEQYFGPGTRLTVT.

Concerning this clone: At one of its ends the junction is not consistent with the germline gene, which may arise from a read error. J is TRBJ2-7 and V is TRBV5-5; D gene ambiguous. CDR3 length: 11 residues. Per the germline V gene, CDR1 is SGHKS and CDR2 is YYEKEE (reference sequence). CDR3 nucleotides: TGTGCCAGCAGCTTTTCCTTCGAGCAGTACTTC. Its protein product is CASSFSFEQYF.

The chain employs TRBV5-4 and TRBJ1-2; 7 bases line up with TRBD1. CDR1 and CDR2 (germline): SGHNT, YYREEE (reference sequence). Germline trimming cut 3 bases from V and 3 bases from J; bases unmatched to any gene: 14. The CDR3 spans 17 residues. CDR3 loop: CASSSYRGAVGDYGYTF. The CDR3 DNA sequence: TGTGCCAGCAGCTCTTACAGGGGCGCAGTAGGTGACTATGGCTACACCTTC.

The chain links TRBV5-8 to TRBJ2-1; 15 bases fit TRBD2. The germline V gene has CDR1 SGHTS and CDR2 YDEGEE. With V trimmed by 5 bases and J by 3 bases, 9 bases remained unmatched. The CDR3 loop spans 18 amino acids. The CDR3 DNA reads as TGTGCCAGCAGTTCCGGACTAGCGGGGGGGCTTGGCTACAATGAGCAGTTCTTC. The encoded protein is CASSSGLAGGLGYNEQFF.

The V call is TRBV5-5, the J call TRBJ2-3; tentative D call: TRBD1 (6 bases). V was pared by 4 bases and J by 2 bases, with 17 bases between. The CDR3 covers 16 residues. Per the germline V gene, CDR1 is SGHKS and CDR2 is YYEKEE (reference sequence). The CDR3 here is CASSVPVGAVTDTQYF. CDR3 DNA sequence: TGTGCCAGCAGCGTCCCCGTGGGGGCGGTCACAGATACGCAGTATTTT.

The rearrangement joins TRBV28 to TRBJ2-3, with D possibly being TRBD2 (6 bases). In germline, CDR1 is MDHEN, CDR2 SYDVKM. V gave up 6 bases and J gave up 1 base, with 17 bases separating them. The length of the CDR3 is 16 residues. This CDR3 is CASSPTAGRGTDTQYF. In nucleotides, the CDR3 is TGTGCCAGCAGCCCAACCGCGGGACGAGGCACAGATACGCAGTATTTT.

The chain joins TRBV5-6 to TRBJ2-7; D not certain. Germline CDR1 reads SGHDT; CDR2 reads YYEEEE. Deletions cut 0 bases from V and 4 bases from J, with 5 bases between. The CDR3 has 12 amino acids. This CDR3 reads CASSLEPYEQYF. Written as DNA, the CDR3 is TGTGCCAGCAGCTTGGAACCGTACGAGCAGTACTTC.

The chain uses TRBV4-3 and TRBJ1-4, with 9 bases identical to TRBD1. The CDR3 has 17 amino acids. The V gene end was trimmed by 4 bases and the J gene end by 3 bases; junction bases not matched to a gene: 9. Germline loops: CDR1 LGHNA, CDR2 YSLEER. The DNA of the CDR3 is TGCGCCAGCAGCCCGGGACAGGGAATAGGTTCTAATGAAAAACTGTTTTTT. Its protein product is CASSPGQGIGSNEKLFF.

This chain connects TRBV7-3 to TRBJ2-5; D possibly uses TRBD1 or TRBD2 (5 bases each). V lost 4 bases and J lost 7, with 19 bases in between. The CDR3 has 15 residues. CDR1 is SGHTA and CDR2 is FQGTGA in the germline V gene. The CDR3, as DNA: TGTGCCAGCAGCTACTCCACCGGGGACGCCCGGACCCAGTACTTC. Translation gives CASSYSTGDARTQYF.

This rearrangement joins TRBV5-8 to TRBJ2-5; D uncertain. Germline-derived CDR1 and CDR2 are SGHTS and YDEGEE. Trimming shortened V by 0 bases and J by 4 bases, and 10 bases separated the two germline ends. The CDR3 runs to 14 residues. CDR3 amino acids: CASSLDPLSETQYF. CDR3 nucleotides: TGTGCCAGCAGCTTGGATCCGCTTTCAGAGACCCAGTACTTC. The full variable domain, its missing parts supplied by reference TRBV5-8 and TRBJ2-5, is EAGVTQSPTHLIKTRGQQATLRCSPISGHTSVYWYQQALGLGLQFLLWYDEGEERNRGNFPPRFSGRQFPNYSSELNVNALELEDSALYLCASSLDPLSETQYFGPGTRLLVL.

This clone was seen once. The V and J genes are TRBV19 and TRBJ2-5; a weak D match, TRBD1 (5 bases). The CDR3 sequence is 13 residues long. Germline CDR1 reads LNHDA; CDR2 reads SQIVND (reference sequence). Trimming cost V 5 bases and J 2 bases, with 9 bases left between them. The CDR3 is CASSVDRQETQYF. In nucleotides, the CDR3 is TGTGCCAGTAGTGTCGACAGACAAGAGACCCAGTACTTC.

Of note for this clone: Other DNA sequences within the sample encode an identical CDR3. This chain links TRBV5-1 with TRBJ1-2, with a tentative D call TRBD1 (5 bases). The CDR3 runs 14 residues. Trimming removed 2 bases at V and 2 bases at J, with 10 bases between. Germline V gene data show CDR1 as SGHRS and CDR2 as YFSETQ. The CDR3 nucleotides read TGCGCCAGCAGCTTAGGGGACCGAAACTATGGCTACACCTTC. Encoded protein: CASSLGDRNYGYTF.

The rearrangement uses TRBV5-6 and TRBJ2-1; perhaps TRBD1 as D (6 bases). The CDR3 extends over 13 amino acids. From germline, CDR1 is SGHDT and CDR2 YYEEEE. V was clipped by 0 bases and J by 6 bases, with 7 bases between them. The CDR3 spells CASSLDRVNEQFF. The CDR3 DNA reads TGTGCCAGCAGCTTGGACAGGGTCAATGAGCAGTTCTTC.

The genes are TRBV27 and TRBJ2-1; a weak D match, TRBD1 (6 bases). V was clipped by 6 bases and J by 10 bases, with 16 bases between them. Germline CDR1 MNHEY, CDR2 SMNVEV (reference sequence). The CDR3 totals 13 residues. The CDR3 DNA reads as TGTGCCAGCAGCAAACAGGGTTCACGCGAGCAGTTCTTC. Translating gives CASSKQGSREQFF.

The J gene is TRBJ1-5, the V gene TRBV4-1; the D gene is possibly TRBD1 (6 bases). Germline V gives CDR1 MGHRA, CDR2 YSYEKL. The length of the CDR3 is 17 residues. V was pared by 0 bases and J by 0 bases, with 12 bases between. The CDR3 here is CASSQDVMGASNQPQHF. The CDR3 DNA sequence: TGCGCCAGCAGCCAAGATGTCATGGGGGCTAGCAATCAGCCCCAGCATTTT.

This chain joins TRBV28 and TRBJ1-2; D unresolved. The V and J ends lost 3 bases and 8 bases respectively, with 10 bases between them. The germline gives CDR1 MDHEN, CDR2 SYDVKM. CDR3 length: 12 amino acids. CDR3 sequence: CASSLRAIGYTF. The CDR3 bases are TGTGCCAGCAGTTTGCGGGCGATCGGCTACACCTTC.

This sequence joins TRBV7-2 and TRBJ2-1, with 7 bases matching TRBD2. This CDR3 is 15 amino acids long. Per the germline V gene, CDR1 is SGHTA and CDR2 is FQGNSA. Germline trimming cut 3 bases from V and 9 bases from J; bases unmatched to any gene: 11. DNA of the CDR3: TGTGCCAGCAGCTTTCCTATTACCGGGGGGAGTGAGCAGTTCTTC. It specifies CASSFPITGGSEQFF. Supplemented by reference TRBV7-2 and TRBJ2-1, the full variable domain reads GAGVSQSPSNKVTEKGKDVELRCDPISGHTALYWYRQSLGQGLEFLIYFQGNSAPDKSGLPSDRFSAERTGGSVSTLTIQRTQQEDSAVYLCASSFPITGGSEQFFGPGTRLTVL.

The chain employs TRBV2 and TRBJ2-5; D may be TRBD2 (6 bases). V lost 4 bases and J 5 bases, leaving 14 bases between the germline ends. This CDR3 is 14 amino acids long. CDR1 and CDR2 from the germline V gene are SNHLY and FYNNEI. DNA for the CDR3: TGTGCCAGCAGTGTGGGAGGTGGTTGGGAGACCCAGTACTTC. Its protein is CASSVGGGWETQYF.

The V call is TRBV7-6, the J call TRBJ1-1; no reliable D call. V gave up 1 base and J gave up 3 bases, with 6 bases separating them. Germline V gene sequence: CDR1 SGHVS, CDR2 FNYEAQ. The CDR3 extends over 13 amino acids. The DNA of the CDR3 is TGTGCCAGCAGCTTAGACGCTGACACTGAAGCTTTCTTT. This translates into CASSLDADTEAFF.

The chain couples TRBV11-2 to TRBJ2-6; D gene unclear. Germline V gene data show CDR1 as SGHAT and CDR2 as FQNNGV. The CDR3 is 16 residues long. The V end was cut by 0 bases, the J end by 1 base, with 7 bases between. Here the CDR3 reads CASSLEGGSGANVLTF. The CDR3 bases are TGTGCCAGCAGCTTAGAGGGCGGATCTGGGGCCAACGTCCTGACTTTC.

A word on this clone: Other DNA sequences in this specimen translate into the identical CDR3. The J gene is TRBJ2-3, the V gene TRBV29-1; tentative D call: TRBD2 (6 bases). This CDR3 has 17 residues. V lost 4 bases and J lost 2, with 22 bases in between. Germline values: CDR1 SQVTM, CDR2 ANQGSEA. The CDR3 DNA sequence: TGCAGCGTTGGTCGGATCGGGGGTTTACTTCTCACAGATACGCAGTATTTT. Protein: CSVGRIGGLLLTDTQYF.

The chain uses TRBV27 and TRBJ2-3; possibly TRBD2 for D (7 bases). The germline V and J ends were trimmed by 1 base and 0 bases, with 26 bases remaining between them. This CDR3 spans 21 amino acids. CDR1 and CDR2 (germline): MNHEY, SMNVEV (reference sequence). CDR3: CASSLFGIVVGGQISTDTQYF. The CDR3 nucleotides are TGTGCCAGCAGTTTATTTGGAATTGTTGTGGGGGGGCAAATTAGCACAGATACGCAGTATTTT.

The chain has TRBV5-4 and TRBJ2-5; D not certain. CDR1 and CDR2 from the germline V gene are SGHNT and YYREEE (reference sequence). The CDR3 loop spans 15 amino acids. V was pared by 4 bases and J by 1 base, with 14 bases between. CDR3 region: CASSDVRWTQETQYF. In DNA, the CDR3 is TGTGCCAGCAGCGACGTCCGATGGACCCAAGAGACCCAGTACTTC.

The chain carries TRBV29-1 and TRBJ2-5, with a weak D call TRBD1 (5 bases). The CDR3 contains 13 residues. In germline, CDR1 is SQVTM, CDR2 ANQGSEA. Trimming took 3 bases from V and 5 from J, leaving 13 bases between them. The CDR3 bases are TGCAGCGTTGACAGGGATGCGTCTGAGACCCAGTACTTC. Translated: CSVDRDASETQYF.

This clone was counted once. The rearrangement links TRBV28 to TRBJ2-7, with 13 bases that match TRBD2. CDR1 MDHEN and CDR2 SYDVKM come from the germline V gene. The CDR3 loop spans 15 amino acids. J gave up 6 bases and V 7 bases, and 9 bases lay outside the gene matches. The CDR3 sequence is CASTPQTSGGSEQYF. In nucleotides, the CDR3 is TGTGCCAGCACCCCTCAGACTAGCGGGGGGAGCGAGCAGTACTTC.